Listed below are T cell receptor beta chains from one sample, sequenced in a study of cytomegalovirus exposure and HLA in healthy donors. Assay used: immunoSEQ multiplex PCR; TCRdb lists only in-frame clones, some missing. This sample has about 160,000 clones, with more than 75% found just once. Sequenced material: PBMCs. These receptors all stem from a man younger than 35 in good health and CMV-seronegative. The CDR3 runs from the conserved cysteine through the conserved F or W. Fields, in order: D gene, J gene, clone size, V gene, CDR3 DNA, CDR3 protein. A D gene is named only where the DNA matches it firmly. For some rows the clone size is stated as once, few or many, or as a class when expanded; others skip it.

d_call: -
j_call: TRBJ1-1
clone_size: once
v_call: TRBV6-5
cdr3_nt: TGTGCCAGCAGTTCTACGGTGAGCCATGAAGCTTTCTTT
cdr3_aa: CASSSTVSHEAFF

d_call: -
j_call: TRBJ1-2
clone_size: -
v_call: TRBV30
cdr3_nt: TGTGCCTGGAGTGTACTTGGCGGCTATGGCTACACCTTC
cdr3_aa: CAWSVLGGYGYTF

d_call: -
j_call: TRBJ2-3
clone_size: -
v_call: TRBV11-2
cdr3_nt: TGTGCCAGCAGCCCCGTGGGGGCTTTCACAGATACGCAGTATTTT
cdr3_aa: CASSPVGAFTDTQYF

d_call: -
j_call: TRBJ1-2
clone_size: -
v_call: TRBV4-1
cdr3_nt: TGCGCCAGCAGCCAAGATAGCGGGTGGATTAACTATGGCTACACCTTC
cdr3_aa: CASSQDSGWINYGYTF

d_call: -
j_call: TRBJ1-5
clone_size: -
v_call: TRBV7-8
cdr3_nt: TGTGCCAGCAGCTTTTCGAACGGGCCCCAGCATTTT
cdr3_aa: CASSFSNGPQHF

d_call: TRBD2
j_call: TRBJ2-5
clone_size: -
v_call: TRBV6-5
cdr3_nt: TGTGCCAGCAAAGCGGGGGGCCGGGAGACCCAGTACTTC
cdr3_aa: CASKAGGRETQYF

d_call: TRBD1
j_call: TRBJ1-6
clone_size: -
v_call: TRBV5-1
cdr3_nt: TGCGCCAGCAGCCCGCGGAAGACGGGACAGGTTAATTCACCCCTCCACTTT
cdr3_aa: CASSPRKTGQVNSPLHF

d_call: -
j_call: TRBJ1-1
clone_size: -
v_call: TRBV11-2
cdr3_nt: TGTGCCAGCAGCTTCGATGAGCCAACAGCTTTCTTT
cdr3_aa: CASSFDEPTAFF

d_call: -
j_call: TRBJ1-1
clone_size: -
v_call: TRBV5-8
cdr3_nt: TGTGCCAGCAGCCCGCGAACTTACAGGGATTTGGAGAGGTACACTGAAGCTTTCTTT
cdr3_aa: CASSPRTYRDLERYTEAFF

d_call: TRBD1
j_call: TRBJ1-5
clone_size: -
v_call: TRBV29-1
cdr3_nt: TGCAGCGCTTCCGGGACAGGGGAGGATCAGCCCCAGCATTTT
cdr3_aa: CSASGTGEDQPQHF

d_call: -
j_call: TRBJ2-7
clone_size: once
v_call: TRBV10-3
cdr3_nt: TGTGCCATCAGTCAACAGGACAGGGAGGGGACCTACGAGCAGTACTTC
cdr3_aa: CAISQQDREGTYEQYF

d_call: -
j_call: TRBJ2-5
clone_size: -
v_call: TRBV7-2
cdr3_nt: TGTGCCAGCAGCTCTGGACAGCCCCGAGAGACCCAGTACTTC
cdr3_aa: CASSSGQPRETQYF

d_call: -
j_call: TRBJ1-1
clone_size: -
v_call: TRBV4-1
cdr3_nt: TGCGCCAGCAGCCGAGGCGGTTTGGCGATCATGAACACTGAAGCTTTCTTT
cdr3_aa: CASSRGGLAIMNTEAFF